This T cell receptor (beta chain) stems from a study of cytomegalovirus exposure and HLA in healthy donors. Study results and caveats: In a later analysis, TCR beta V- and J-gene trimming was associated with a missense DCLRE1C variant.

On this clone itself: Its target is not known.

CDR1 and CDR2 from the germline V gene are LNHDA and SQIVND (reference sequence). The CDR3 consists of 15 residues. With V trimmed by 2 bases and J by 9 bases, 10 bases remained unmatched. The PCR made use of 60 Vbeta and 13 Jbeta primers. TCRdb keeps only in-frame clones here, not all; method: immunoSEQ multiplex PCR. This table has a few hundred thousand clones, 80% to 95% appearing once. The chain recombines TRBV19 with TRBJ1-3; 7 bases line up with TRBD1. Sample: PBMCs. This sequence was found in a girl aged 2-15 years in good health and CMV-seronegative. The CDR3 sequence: CASSITRDSSTTIYF. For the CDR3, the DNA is TGTGCCAGTAGTATAACCCGGGACAGCAGTACCACCATATATTTT.